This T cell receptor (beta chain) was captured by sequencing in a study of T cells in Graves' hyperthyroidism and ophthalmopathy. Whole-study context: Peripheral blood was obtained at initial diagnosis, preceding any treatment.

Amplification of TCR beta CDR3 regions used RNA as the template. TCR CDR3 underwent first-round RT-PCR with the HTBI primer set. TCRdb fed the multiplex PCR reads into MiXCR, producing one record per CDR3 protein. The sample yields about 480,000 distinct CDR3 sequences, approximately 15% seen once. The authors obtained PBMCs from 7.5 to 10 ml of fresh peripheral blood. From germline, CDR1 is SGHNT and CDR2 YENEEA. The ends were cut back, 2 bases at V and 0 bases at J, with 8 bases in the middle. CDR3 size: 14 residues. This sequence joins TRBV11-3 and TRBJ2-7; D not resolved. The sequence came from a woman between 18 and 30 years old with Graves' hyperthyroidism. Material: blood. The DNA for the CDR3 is TGTGCCAGCAGCTTATTTTCAAGCTCCTACGAGCAGTACTTC. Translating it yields CASSLFSSSYEQYF.